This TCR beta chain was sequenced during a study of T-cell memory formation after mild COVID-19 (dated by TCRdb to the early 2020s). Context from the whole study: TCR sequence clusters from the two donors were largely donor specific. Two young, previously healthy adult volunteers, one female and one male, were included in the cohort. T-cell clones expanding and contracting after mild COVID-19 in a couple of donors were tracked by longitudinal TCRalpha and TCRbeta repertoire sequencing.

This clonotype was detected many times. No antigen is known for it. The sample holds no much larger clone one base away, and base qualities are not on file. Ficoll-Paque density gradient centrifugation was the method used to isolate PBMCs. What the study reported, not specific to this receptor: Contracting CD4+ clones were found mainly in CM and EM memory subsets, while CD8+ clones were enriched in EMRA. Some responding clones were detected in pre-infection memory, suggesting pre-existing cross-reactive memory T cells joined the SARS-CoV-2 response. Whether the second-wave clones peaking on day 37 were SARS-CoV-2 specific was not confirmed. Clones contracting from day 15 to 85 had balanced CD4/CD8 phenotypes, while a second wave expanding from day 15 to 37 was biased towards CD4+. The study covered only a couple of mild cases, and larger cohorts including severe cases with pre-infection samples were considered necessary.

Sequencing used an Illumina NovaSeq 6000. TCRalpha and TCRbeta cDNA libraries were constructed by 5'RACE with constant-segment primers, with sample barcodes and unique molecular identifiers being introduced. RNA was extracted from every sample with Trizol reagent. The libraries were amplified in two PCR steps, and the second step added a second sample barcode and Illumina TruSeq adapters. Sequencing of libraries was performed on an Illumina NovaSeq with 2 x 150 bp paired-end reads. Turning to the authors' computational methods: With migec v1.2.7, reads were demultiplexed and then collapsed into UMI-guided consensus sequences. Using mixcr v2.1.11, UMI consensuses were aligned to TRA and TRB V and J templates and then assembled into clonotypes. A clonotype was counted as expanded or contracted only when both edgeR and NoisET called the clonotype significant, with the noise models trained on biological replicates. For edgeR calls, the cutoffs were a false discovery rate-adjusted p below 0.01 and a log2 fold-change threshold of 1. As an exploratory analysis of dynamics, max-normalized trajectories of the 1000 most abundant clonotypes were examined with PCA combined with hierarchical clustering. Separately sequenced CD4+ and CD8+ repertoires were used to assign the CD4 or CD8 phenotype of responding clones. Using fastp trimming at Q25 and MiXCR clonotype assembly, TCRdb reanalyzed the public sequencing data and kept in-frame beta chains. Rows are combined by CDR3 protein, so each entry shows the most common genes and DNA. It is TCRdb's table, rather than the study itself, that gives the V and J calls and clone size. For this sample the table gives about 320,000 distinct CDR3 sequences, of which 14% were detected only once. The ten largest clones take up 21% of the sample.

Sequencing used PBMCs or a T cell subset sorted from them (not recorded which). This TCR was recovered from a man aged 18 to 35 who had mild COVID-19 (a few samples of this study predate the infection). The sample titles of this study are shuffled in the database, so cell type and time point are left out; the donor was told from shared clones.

The CDR3 amino acid sequence is: CASSLEVLSTDTQYF. The DNA is TGTGCCAGCAGTTTAGAGGTTCTGAGCACAGATACGCAGTATTTT. The chain is assembled from TRBV12-3 or TRBV12-4 and TRBJ2-3; no D gene is confidently identified. V and J lose 1 base and 0 bases, and a span of 8 bases separates them. Reading from cysteine to phenylalanine, the CDR3 counts 15 amino acids. Only the CDR3 region is kept as DNA, spanning 45 bases read in frame from base 1.